This T cell receptor (beta chain) was found in a study of post-analysis software for immune sequencing data (dated by TCRdb to the mid-2010s). In the study overall: Relapsing-remitting, secondary progressive and progressive-relapsing multiple sclerosis were recorded as disease courses, and subtype annotation was lacking for some patients. The patient repertoires were compared against approximately twelve previously published healthy control repertoires obtained from donors aged roughly 6 to 25 years. A subset of samples was prepared in parallel using single-end sample barcoding, then pooled and co-amplified after Illumina adapter ligation. The full study reports these points: The multiple sclerosis patient group was slightly younger than the control group. Patients showed significantly higher frequencies than controls for a handful of TRBV segments, among them TRBV5-6, TRBV5-1 and TRBV20-1. Normalized Chao1 diversity was significantly lower in multiple sclerosis patients than controls, suggesting substantial peripheral T-cell clonal expansion. Strong co-clustering of samples prepared in the same batch was shown by direct clustering with F measure, prompting a batch-effect correction.

TCR beta repertoires were profiled from peripheral blood of 13 young patients with multiple sclerosis to demonstrate the VDJtools post-analysis software. Multiple sclerosis patients were children and adolescents aged roughly 6 to 16 years. On this clonotype itself: Its antigen is still unknown. The sample holds no much larger clone one base away, and base qualities are not on file.

The library came from PCR. Sequencing instrument: Illumina HiSeq 2500. Unique molecular identifiers were incorporated into TCR beta cDNA libraries to reduce PCR and sequencing biases. About 500,000 cDNA molecules were obtained for every 1 to 10 million input T cells, so each molecule roughly corresponded to one T cell. The patient libraries were prepared and sequenced with the same protocol used for the earlier healthy control dataset. Within a given batch, samples were prepared together, multiplexed and sequenced on the same HiSeq lane. The study's processing was this. MIGEC was used to process the raw barcoded reads, and molecular identifier groups with only a single read were discarded before consensus assembly and CDR3 extraction. Clonotype tables were post-analysed with VDJtools, and diversity was normalized by down-sampling all datasets to the smallest sample size. In repertoire overlap clustering, CDR3 amino acid sequences, but not nucleotide sequences, were matched to correct batch-related cross-sample contamination. In-frame beta chains were kept once TCRdb had trimmed the public reads at Q25 with fastp and called clones with MiXCR. Duplicate CDR3 protein sequences are folded into a single record with the most common DNA and genes. The V and J calls here are based on TCRdb, not the publication. A total of more than 450,000 distinct CDR3 sequences appear in this sample, about 40% of them only once. The ten most abundant clones make up 1.5% to 2% of the sample.

V lost 4 bases and J lost 5 bases; the stretch between them is 10 bases long. There are 13 amino acids in the CDR3, from cysteine to phenylalanine inclusive. Of the read, only the CDR3 DNA is kept; its 39 bases are in frame from base 1. From the germline V gene, CDR1 is SGHRS and CDR2 is YFSETQ. The chain is assembled from TRBV5-1 and TRBJ2-1; 6 matching bases give a weak D call of TRBD2. The sequence derives from a girl aged 5 to 17 with multiple sclerosis. Sample: blood. The sequenced DNA is TGCGCCAGCAGCCGGGGACTTGACAATGAGCAGTTCTTC. Its translation reads: CASSRGLDNEQFF.